This T cell receptor beta chain is from a study of T cell responses to AZD1222 COVID-19 vaccine. With regard to this clone: Its antigen is unknown.

Study-level results: Clonal diversity may have been underestimated, and the donors were mostly white British, with more females than males. Sampling that yielded the repertoires occurred only after the peak T cell response.

CDR3 size: 14 residues. CDR1 and CDR2 from the germline V gene are MDHEN and SYDVKM. The ends lost 5 bases at V and 4 bases at J; junction bases unmatched: 4. This table comes from immunoSEQ multiplex PCR, and its TCRdb copy is limited to in-frame clones, with some not included. The sample gives some 110,000 clones, about four fifths of which show up once; approximately 9.4% is in the top ten. The gene calls are TRBV28 and TRBJ1-3; TRBD1 matches 8 bases. The sequencing here drew on peripheral blood, taken on day 0 of AZD1222 vaccination. The sequence came from an adult in good health. In DNA, the CDR3 is TGTGCCAGCAGTCGACAGGGGTCGGGAAACACCATATATTTT. Protein sequence: CASSRQGSGNTIYF.